One and the same sample provided the 3 T cell receptor beta chains below, sequenced in a study of cytomegalovirus exposure and HLA in healthy donors. PCR amplification relied on 60 Vbeta primers (plus 13 Jbeta primers). Assay: immunoSEQ multiplex PCR; the TCRdb copy retains only in-frame clones and omits some. Recorded for this sample: more than 110,000 clones. The specimen sequenced was PBMCs. All receptors derive from a man in his forties in good health and CMV-seronegative.

The gene calls are TRBV5-6 and TRBJ1-2; a possible D gene is TRBD1 (5 bases). Trimming took 9 bases from V and 5 from J, leaving 17 bases between them. This CDR3 comprises 13 residues. CDR1 and CDR2 (germline): SGHDT, YYEEEE. CDR3 coding DNA: TGTGCCACCGGCTCGGGTCGGGGGTATGGCTACACCTTC. It translates to CATGSGRGYGYTF.

The CDR3, as DNA: TGCGCCAGCAGCTTGAGGGGGAGCGGAAACACCATATATTTT. Translation gives CASSLRGSGNTIYF. This chain uses TRBV5-1 with TRBJ1-3; possible D gene TRBD1, 6 bases. The CDR3 spans 14 residues. CDR1 is SGHRS and CDR2 is YFSETQ in the germline V gene. V dropped 1 base and J dropped 4 bases, with 9 bases sitting between them.

The chain has TRBV19 and TRBJ2-1, with TRBD2 matching 8 bases. V trimming: 3 bases; J trimming: 14 bases; junction bases outside the gene matches: 9. The germline gives CDR1 LNHDA, CDR2 SQIVND (reference sequence). The CDR3 is 13 residues long. The CDR3 sequence is CASSIEAGAGKFF. The CDR3 DNA reads as TGTGCCAGTAGTATCGAAGCGGGGGCCGGGAAGTTCTTC.